These 24 T cell receptor beta chains came from one sample sequenced in a study of blood T cell repertoires in COVID-19. Generated by immunoSEQ multiplex PCR, the TCRdb table keeps only in-frame clones and is missing some. Here the sample spans about 250,000 clones, around 84% being singletons. The source material was PBMCs or T cells enriched from blood (not recorded which). The origin of the receptors is a man in his forties who had recovered from COVID-19.

The CDR3 DNA reads as TGTGCCAGCAGCTTAATGGCAGGGTCTGGCTACACCTTC. This gives the protein CASSLMAGSGYTF. V usage is TRBV11-1 and J usage is TRBJ1-2; TRBD1 might be the D (5 bases). V shed 2 bases and J shed 7 bases, with 11 bases lying between them. Germline V gives CDR1 SGHAT, CDR2 FQDESV (reference sequence). This CDR3 contains 13 residues.

The chain joins TRBV9 to TRBJ2-2, with D possibly being TRBD1 (5 bases). Looked up from germline, CDR1 is SGDLS and CDR2 is YYNGEE. The CDR3 runs 13 residues. V gave up 3 bases and J gave up 5 bases, with 8 bases separating them. CDR3 sequence reads: CASSGRQTGELFF. The CDR3, as DNA: TGTGCCAGCAGCGGCAGACAGACCGGGGAGCTGTTTTTT.

J is TRBJ2-2 and V is TRBV3-1 (or the pseudogene TRBV3-2); TRBD2 matches 14 bases. Per germline, CDR1 LGHDT and CDR2 YNNKEL (reference sequence). Unmatched junction bases numbered 9, after V lost 2 bases and J lost 1 base. CDR3 length: 20 amino acids. The CDR3 region is CASSQIYRLAGGMNTGELFF. The CDR3 coding sequence is TGTGCCAGCAGCCAAATCTACCGACTAGCGGGAGGGATGAACACCGGGGAGCTGTTTTTT.

The CDR3 here is CASSLEGGNTEAFF. The DNA of the CDR3 is TGTGCCAGCAGCTTAGAGGGGGGTAACACTGAAGCTTTCTTT. The V and J genes are TRBV11-2 and TRBJ1-1; perhaps TRBD1 as D (5 bases). The CDR3 runs to 14 residues. The V gene lost 0 bases and the J gene lost 2 bases, with 7 bases spanning the gap. Germline V CDR1 and CDR2: SGHAT, FQNNGV.

This chain links TRBV6-5 with TRBJ1-3, with TRBD1 matching 9 bases. V shed 5 bases, J shed 3 bases, and the junction held 5 bases outside the gene matches. Germline V gene data show CDR1 as MNHEY and CDR2 as SVGAGI. This CDR3 spans 15 amino acids. The CDR3 coding sequence is TGTGCCAGCAGTAACTGGGGACAGGGTGGAAACACCATATATTTT. Protein sequence: CASSNWGQGGNTIYF.

The chain is built from TRBV15 and TRBJ1-3; 9 bases are shared with TRBD1. The CDR3 consists of 18 residues. Germline trimming cut 0 bases from V and 4 bases from J; bases unmatched to any gene: 10. CDR1 is LNHNV, CDR2 YYDKDF, per germline (reference sequence). The CDR3 reads CATSRDYSTGTGGNTIYF. CDR3 DNA sequence: TGTGCCACCAGCAGAGACTACAGTACCGGGACAGGGGGAAACACCATATATTTT.

V is TRBV24-1 and J is TRBJ2-3; maybe TRBD2 (6 bases). CDR3 length: 12 amino acids. Trimming removed 9 bases at V and 8 bases at J, with 14 bases between. CDR1 is KGHDR, CDR2 SFDVKD, per germline. The CDR3 coding sequence is TGTGCCACCTCGGCGGGAAGAGGTACGCAGTATTTT. Its protein product is CATSAGRGTQYF.

The rearrangement links TRBV11-3 to TRBJ2-3; D call uncertain. Trimming stripped 1 base from V and 0 bases from J, with 5 bases between. From germline, CDR1 is SGHNT and CDR2 YENEEA. This CDR3 spans 14 amino acids. DNA of the CDR3: TGTGCCAGCAGCTTAGGACTGAGCACAGATACGCAGTATTTT. Translating it yields CASSLGLSTDTQYF.

J is TRBJ1-2 and V is TRBV5-8; the D gene is possibly TRBD1 (6 bases). Trimming left V 0 bases short and J 2 bases short, with 11 bases between. The germline V gene has CDR1 SGHTS and CDR2 YDEGEE. The CDR3 runs 15 residues. This chain's CDR3 is CASSLDGGANYGYTF. The CDR3, as DNA: TGTGCCAGCAGCTTGGATGGGGGGGCGAACTATGGCTACACCTTC.

This chain joins TRBV3-1 (or the pseudogene TRBV3-2) and TRBJ1-1, with TRBD1 identical over 10 bases. Per the germline V gene, CDR1 is LGHDT and CDR2 is YNNKEL (reference sequence). V shed 4 bases and J 4 bases; nucleotides not matched to a gene: 9. This CDR3 has 16 residues. The CDR3: CASSPASGTGATEAFF. CDR3 bases: TGTGCCAGCAGCCCCGCATCAGGGACAGGGGCCACTGAAGCTTTCTTT.

Here the CDR3 reads CASTVFGGTNHEQYF. The CDR3 nucleotides read TGTGCCAGCACCGTCTTCGGGGGGACGAACCACGAGCAGTACTTC. The gene calls are TRBV5-6 and TRBJ2-7; 7 bases are a match to TRBD2. The ends lost 6 bases at V and 5 bases at J; junction bases unmatched: 14. Germline lookup yields CDR1 SGHDT and CDR2 YYEEEE. This CDR3 has 15 residues.

The rearrangement links TRBV7-9 to TRBJ1-2; D gene ambiguous. CDR3 length equals 14 residues. Looked up from germline, CDR1 is SEHNR and CDR2 is FQNEAQ (reference sequence). With 1 base removed from V and 2 bases from J, the gap between germline ends came to 8 bases. The CDR3 DNA reads as TGTGCCAGCAGCTTAGTGGTCCTAAACTATGGCTACACCTTC. Encoded protein: CASSLVVLNYGYTF. The full variable domain, its missing parts supplied by reference TRBV7-9 and TRBJ1-2, is DTGVSQNPRHKITKRGQNVTFRCDPISEHNRLYWYRQTLGQGPEFLTYFQNEAQLEKSRLLSDRFSAERPKGSFSTLEIQRTEQGDSAMYLCASSLVVLNYGYTFGSGTRLTVV.

In its sample, this clone was seen once. The chain links TRBV29-1 to TRBJ1-5; 8 positions agree with TRBD1. Trimming took 7 bases from V and 7 from J; bases not matched to a gene: 6. The germline gives CDR1 SQVTM, CDR2 ANQGSEA. The CDR3 runs to 12 residues. The CDR3 nucleotides read TGCAGCGCAACAGGGGGTCAGCAGCCCCAGCATTTT. It translates to CSATGGQQPQHF.

The chain couples TRBV27 to TRBJ2-3, with TRBD1 as a possible D gene (5 bases). CDR3 length: 13 residues. V shed 5 bases and J shed 4 bases, with 10 bases lying between them. Germline CDR1 MNHEY, CDR2 SMNVEV (reference sequence). For the CDR3, the DNA is TGTGCCAGCAGTCAGGGATCCGCAGATACGCAGTATTTT. Translating gives CASSQGSADTQYF.

The rearrangement joins TRBV4-1 to TRBJ1-1, with TRBD1 as a possible D gene (6 bases). Germline lookup yields CDR1 MGHRA and CDR2 YSYEKL. The CDR3 totals 14 residues. Trimming removed 1 base at V and 5 bases at J, with 11 bases between. CDR3 amino acids: CASSQVQGETEAFF. The CDR3, as DNA: TGCGCCAGCAGCCAAGTACAGGGAGAAACTGAAGCTTTCTTT.

The chain couples TRBV28 to TRBJ2-7; 9 bases align to TRBD1. The germline V gene encodes CDR1 MDHEN and CDR2 SYDVKM. Trimming removed 11 bases from V and 7 bases from J; junction bases left unmatched: 9. This CDR3 is 12 amino acids long. CDR3 residues: CAAGDRVGEQYF. CDR3 nucleotide sequence: TGTGCCGCCGGGGACAGGGTAGGGGAGCAGTACTTC.

The V gene is TRBV3-1 (or the pseudogene TRBV3-2), the J gene TRBJ2-7, with TRBD1 as a possible D gene (5 bases). The CDR3 totals 15 residues. Trimming took off 4 bases at V and 1 base at J, with 14 bases between the two ends. Germline V lookup: CDR1 LGHDT, CDR2 YNNKEL (reference sequence). The CDR3 DNA sequence: TGTGCCAGCAGCCTGTTAGGGGTAGGTTCCTACGAGCAGTACTTC. It specifies CASSLLGVGSYEQYF.

The chain combines TRBV12-3 or TRBV12-4 with TRBJ1-2; tentatively, D is TRBD1 (5 bases). Trimming took off 3 bases at V and 7 bases at J, with 12 bases between the two ends. The CDR3 length is 13 residues. The CDR3 spells CASSLGVGGGYTF. The CDR3 nucleotides read TGTGCCAGCAGTTTGGGCGTCGGGGGTGGCTACACCTTC.

The chain is built from TRBV19 and TRBJ1-4; D is possibly TRBD1 (6 bases). V lost 8 bases to trimming and J lost 0 bases, with 7 bases between them. This CDR3 contains 13 residues. Germline loops: CDR1 LNHDA, CDR2 SQIVND (reference sequence). The CDR3 DNA reads as TGTGCCAGTGGACAGTCAACTAATGAAAAACTGTTTTTT. This translates into CASGQSTNEKLFF.

Note on this clone: Without the conserved terminal phenylalanine or tryptophan, this CDR3 likely stems from a read error. DNA for the CDR3: TGTGCCAGTTCATACACAGAGAACACTGAAGCTTTCCTT. As protein: CASSYTENTEAFL. The gene calls are TRBV19 and TRBJ1-1, with unresolved D. The CDR3 is made up of 13 amino acids. Trimming pared 8 bases from V and 1 base from J, leaving 11 bases between. Germline values: CDR1 LNHDA, CDR2 SQIVND (reference sequence).

V usage is TRBV5-1 and J usage is TRBJ2-5, with TRBD2 as a possible D gene (6 bases). This CDR3 contains 16 residues. Trimming left V 0 bases short and J 5 bases short, with 17 bases between. The V gene's germline CDR1 is SGHRS and CDR2 YFSETQ. CDR3 sequence (DNA): TGCGCCAGCAGCTTGGCCCTTATTTCTAGCGTGGAGACCCAGTACTTC. Its translation is CASSLALISSVETQYF.

This clone was seen more than once but under ten times. The rearrangement uses TRBV6-2 or TRBV6-3 and TRBJ2-3, with 11 bases identical to TRBD2. From germline, CDR1 is MNHEY and CDR2 SVGEGT. The CDR3 has 17 residues. The V segment lost 0 bases and the J segment 3 bases; nucleotides outside the gene matches: 5. The DNA of the CDR3 is TGTGCCAGCAGTTACTCTCTAGCGGGGGGTCTAACAGATACGCAGTATTTT. Protein: CASSYSLAGGLTDTQYF.

V usage is TRBV28 and J usage is TRBJ1-1, with D uncertain. The CDR3 has 13 amino acids. The V gene lost 1 base and the J gene lost 7 bases, with 10 bases spanning the gap. The germline CDR1 and CDR2 sequences are MDHEN and SYDVKM. The CDR3 region is CASSLFEKYEAFF. As DNA, the CDR3 is TGTGCCAGCAGTTTATTTGAGAAATATGAAGCTTTCTTT.

V and J are TRBV27 and TRBJ1-2, with 8 bases that match TRBD1. V was clipped by 3 bases and J by 0 bases; unmatched bases: 3. The CDR3 spans 15 residues. The germline CDR1 and CDR2 sequences are MNHEY and SMNVEV (reference sequence). CDR3 DNA sequence: TGTGCCAGCAGTTTCCGGGACAGGCCTAACTATGGCTACACCTTC. Its protein is CASSFRDRPNYGYTF.